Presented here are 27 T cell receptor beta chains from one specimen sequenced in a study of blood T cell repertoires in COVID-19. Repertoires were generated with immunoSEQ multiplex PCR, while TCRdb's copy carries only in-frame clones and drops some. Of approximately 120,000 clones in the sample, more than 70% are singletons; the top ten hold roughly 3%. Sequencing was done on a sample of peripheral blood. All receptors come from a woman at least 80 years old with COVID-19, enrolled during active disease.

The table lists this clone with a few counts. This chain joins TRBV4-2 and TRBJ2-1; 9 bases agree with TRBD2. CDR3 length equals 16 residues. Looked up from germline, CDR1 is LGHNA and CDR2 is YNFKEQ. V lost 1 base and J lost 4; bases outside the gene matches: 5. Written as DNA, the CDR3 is TGTGCCAGCAGCCAAGTGGGCGGGAGGGGGTACAATGAGCAGTTCTTC. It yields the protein CASSQVGGRGYNEQFF.

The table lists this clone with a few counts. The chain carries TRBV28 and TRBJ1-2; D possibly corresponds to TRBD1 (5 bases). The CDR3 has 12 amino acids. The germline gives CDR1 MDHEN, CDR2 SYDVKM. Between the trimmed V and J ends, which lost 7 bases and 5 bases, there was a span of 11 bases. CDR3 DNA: TGTGCCAGCACAGGGCCAGCATATGGCTACACCTTC. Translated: CASTGPAYGYTF.

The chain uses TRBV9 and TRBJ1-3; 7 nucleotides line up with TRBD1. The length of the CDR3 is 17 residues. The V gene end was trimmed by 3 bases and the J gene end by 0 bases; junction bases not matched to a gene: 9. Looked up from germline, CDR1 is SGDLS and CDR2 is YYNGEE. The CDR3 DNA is TGTGCCAGCAGCGGAGGGACAGACCCTTACTCTGGAAACACCATATATTTT. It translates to CASSGGTDPYSGNTIYF.

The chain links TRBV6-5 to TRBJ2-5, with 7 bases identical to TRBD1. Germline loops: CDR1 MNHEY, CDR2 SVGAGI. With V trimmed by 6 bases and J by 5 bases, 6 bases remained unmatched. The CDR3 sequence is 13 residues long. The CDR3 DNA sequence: TGTGCCAGCAGCACGACAGGGTACGAGACCCAGTACTTC. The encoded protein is CASSTTGYETQYF.

The CDR3 coding sequence is TGTGCCAGCAGCCGCCCAACTAGTTTCGACACCGGGGAGCTGTTTTTT. This translates into CASSRPTSFDTGELFF. V gene TRBV6-6 combines with J gene TRBJ2-2; D may be TRBD2 (5 bases). CDR3 length equals 16 residues. V lost 6 bases and J lost 3, with 17 bases in between. Germline assignment: CDR1 MNHNY and CDR2 SVGAGI (reference sequence).

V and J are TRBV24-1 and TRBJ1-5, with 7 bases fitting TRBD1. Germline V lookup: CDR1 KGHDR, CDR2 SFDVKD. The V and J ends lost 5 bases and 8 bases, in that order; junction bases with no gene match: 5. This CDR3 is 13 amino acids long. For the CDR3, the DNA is TGTGCCACCAGTGTCGAAACAGGGGAGCCCCAGCATTTT. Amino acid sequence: CATSVETGEPQHF.

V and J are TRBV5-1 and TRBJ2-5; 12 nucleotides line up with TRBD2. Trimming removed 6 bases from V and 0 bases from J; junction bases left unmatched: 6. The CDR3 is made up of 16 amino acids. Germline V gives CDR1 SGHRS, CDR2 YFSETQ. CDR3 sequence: CASTVGLAGYQETQYF. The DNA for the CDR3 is TGCGCCAGCACCGTAGGACTAGCGGGGTACCAAGAGACCCAGTACTTC.

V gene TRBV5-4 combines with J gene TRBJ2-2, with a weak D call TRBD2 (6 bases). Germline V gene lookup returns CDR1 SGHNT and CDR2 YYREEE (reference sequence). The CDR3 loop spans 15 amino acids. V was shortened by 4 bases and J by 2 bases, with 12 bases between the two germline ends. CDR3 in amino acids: CASSAGGFNTGELFF. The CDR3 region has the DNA TGTGCCAGCAGCGCAGGAGGGTTTAACACCGGGGAGCTGTTTTTT.

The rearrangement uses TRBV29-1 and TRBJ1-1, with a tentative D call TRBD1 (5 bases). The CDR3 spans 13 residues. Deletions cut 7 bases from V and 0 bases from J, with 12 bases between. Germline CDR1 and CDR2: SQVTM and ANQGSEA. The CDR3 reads CSALGGMNTEAFF. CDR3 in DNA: TGCAGCGCCCTTGGGGGGATGAACACTGAAGCTTTCTTT.

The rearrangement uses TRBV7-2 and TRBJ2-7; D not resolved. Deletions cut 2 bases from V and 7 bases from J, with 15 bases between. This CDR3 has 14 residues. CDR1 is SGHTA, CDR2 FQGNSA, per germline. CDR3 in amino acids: CASSLSPTVGEQYF. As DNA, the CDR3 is TGTGCCAGCAGCTTAAGCCCCACAGTTGGGGAGCAGTACTTC.

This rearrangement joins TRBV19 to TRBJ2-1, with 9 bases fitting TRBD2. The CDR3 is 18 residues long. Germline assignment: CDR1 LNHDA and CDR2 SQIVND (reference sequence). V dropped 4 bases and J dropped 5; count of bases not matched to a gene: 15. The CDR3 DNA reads TGTGCCAGTAGTAGGCGGGGGATAGCGGGAGTGGGGAACAATGAGCAGTTCTTC. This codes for CASSRRGIAGVGNNEQFF.

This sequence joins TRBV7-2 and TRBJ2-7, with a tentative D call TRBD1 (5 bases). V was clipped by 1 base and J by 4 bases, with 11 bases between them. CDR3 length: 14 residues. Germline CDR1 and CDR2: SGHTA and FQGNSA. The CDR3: CASSLVGAKYEQYF. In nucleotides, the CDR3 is TGTGCCAGCAGCTTAGTAGGGGCGAAGTACGAGCAGTACTTC. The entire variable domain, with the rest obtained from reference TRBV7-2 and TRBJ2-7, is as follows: GAGVSQSPSNKVTEKGKDVELRCDPISGHTALYWYRQSLGQGLEFLIYFQGNSAPDKSGLPSDRFSAERTGGSVSTLTIQRTQQEDSAVYLCASSLVGAKYEQYFGPGTRLTVT.

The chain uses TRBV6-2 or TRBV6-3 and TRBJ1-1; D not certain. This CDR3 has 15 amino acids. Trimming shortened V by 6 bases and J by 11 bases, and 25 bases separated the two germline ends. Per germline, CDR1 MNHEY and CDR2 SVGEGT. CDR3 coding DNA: TGTGCCAGCAGCCCCGGAATAGGCAGAGGATTCGAGGCTTTCTTT. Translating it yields CASSPGIGRGFEAFF.

The CDR3 spells CASSRTPGGYNEQFF. The CDR3 nucleotides are TGTGCCAGCAGTAGGACACCCGGCGGCTACAATGAGCAGTTCTTC. J is TRBJ2-1 and V is TRBV27, with D perhaps matching TRBD1 (5 bases). V was cut by 5 bases and J by 3 bases, with 14 bases left in between. Looked up from germline, CDR1 is MNHEY and CDR2 is SMNVEV (reference sequence). The CDR3 covers 15 residues.

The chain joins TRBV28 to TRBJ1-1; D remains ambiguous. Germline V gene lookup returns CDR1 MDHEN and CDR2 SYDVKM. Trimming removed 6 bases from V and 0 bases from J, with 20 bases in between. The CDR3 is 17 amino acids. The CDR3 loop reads CASSLVSGAGLNTEAFF. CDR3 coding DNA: TGTGCCAGCAGCTTGGTAAGTGGTGCAGGTCTGAACACTGAAGCTTTCTTT.

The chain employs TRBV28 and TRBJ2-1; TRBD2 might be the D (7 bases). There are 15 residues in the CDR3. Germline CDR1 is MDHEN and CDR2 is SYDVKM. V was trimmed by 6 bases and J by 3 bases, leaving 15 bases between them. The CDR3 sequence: CASSPGGANYNEQFF. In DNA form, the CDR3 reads TGTGCCAGCAGCCCTGGGGGGGCCAACTACAATGAGCAGTTCTTC.

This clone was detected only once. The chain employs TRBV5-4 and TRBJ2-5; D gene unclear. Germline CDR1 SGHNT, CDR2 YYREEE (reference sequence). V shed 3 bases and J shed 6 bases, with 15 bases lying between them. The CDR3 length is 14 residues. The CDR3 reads CASSSMAQKKTQYF. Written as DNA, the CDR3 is TGTGCCAGCAGCTCTATGGCACAGAAGAAGACCCAGTACTTC. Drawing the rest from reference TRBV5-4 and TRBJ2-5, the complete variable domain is ETGVTQSPTHLIKTRGQQVTLRCSSQSGHNTVSWYQQALGQGPQFIFQYYREEENGRGNFPPRFSGLQFPNYSSELNVNALELDDSALYLCASSSMAQKKTQYFGPGTRLLVL.

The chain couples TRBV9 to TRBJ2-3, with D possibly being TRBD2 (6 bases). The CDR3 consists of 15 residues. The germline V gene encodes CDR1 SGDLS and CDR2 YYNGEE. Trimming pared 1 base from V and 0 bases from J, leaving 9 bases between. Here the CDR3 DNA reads TGTGCCAGCAGCGTATGGAGCGGGAGCACAGATACGCAGTATTTT. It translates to CASSVWSGSTDTQYF.

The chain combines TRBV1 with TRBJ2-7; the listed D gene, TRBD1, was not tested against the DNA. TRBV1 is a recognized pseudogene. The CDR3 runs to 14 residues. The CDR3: CTSSQEGVLWEQYF. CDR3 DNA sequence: TGCACCAGCAGCCAAGAAGGGGTCCTCTGGGAGCAGTACTTC.

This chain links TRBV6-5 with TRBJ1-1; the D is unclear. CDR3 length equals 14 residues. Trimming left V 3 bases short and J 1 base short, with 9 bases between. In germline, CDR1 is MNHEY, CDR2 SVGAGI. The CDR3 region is CASSYAETNTEAFF. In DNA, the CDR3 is TGTGCCAGCAGTTATGCGGAGACGAACACTGAAGCTTTCTTT.

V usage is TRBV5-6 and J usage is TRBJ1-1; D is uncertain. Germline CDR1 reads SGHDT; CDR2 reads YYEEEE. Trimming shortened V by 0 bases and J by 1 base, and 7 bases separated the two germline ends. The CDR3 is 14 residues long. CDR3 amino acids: CASSLADWNTEAFF. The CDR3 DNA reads TGTGCCAGCAGCTTGGCGGACTGGAACACTGAAGCTTTCTTT.

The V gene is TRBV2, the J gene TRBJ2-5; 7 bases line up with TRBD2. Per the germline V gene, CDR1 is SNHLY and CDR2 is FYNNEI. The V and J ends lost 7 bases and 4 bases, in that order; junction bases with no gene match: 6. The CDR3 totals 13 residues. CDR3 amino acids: CASTRTRGETQYF. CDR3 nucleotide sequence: TGTGCCAGCACCCGGACTAGGGGAGAGACCCAGTACTTC. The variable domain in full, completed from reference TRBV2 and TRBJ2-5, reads EPEVTQTPSHQVTQMGQEVILRCVPISNHLYFYWYRQILGQKVEFLVSFYNNEISEKSEIFDDQFSVERPDGSNFTLKIRSTKLEDSAMYFCASTRTRGETQYFGPGTRLLVL.

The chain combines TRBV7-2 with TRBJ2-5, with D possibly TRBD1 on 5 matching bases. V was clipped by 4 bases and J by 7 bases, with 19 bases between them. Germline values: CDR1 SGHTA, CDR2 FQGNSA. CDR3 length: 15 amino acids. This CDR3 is CASSSNPDTGSTQYF. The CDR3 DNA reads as TGTGCCAGCAGCTCGAATCCGGATACAGGTTCGACCCAGTACTTC.

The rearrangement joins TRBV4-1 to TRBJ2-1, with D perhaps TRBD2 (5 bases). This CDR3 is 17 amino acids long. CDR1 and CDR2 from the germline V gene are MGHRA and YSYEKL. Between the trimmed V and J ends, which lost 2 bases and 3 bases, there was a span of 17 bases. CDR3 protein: CASSQSPRDRFYNEQFF. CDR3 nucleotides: TGCGCCAGCAGCCAATCTCCGAGGGATAGGTTCTACAATGAGCAGTTCTTC.

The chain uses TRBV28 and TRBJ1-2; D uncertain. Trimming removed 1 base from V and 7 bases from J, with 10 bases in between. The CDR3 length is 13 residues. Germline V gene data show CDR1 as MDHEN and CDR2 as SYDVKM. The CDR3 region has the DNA TGTGCCAGCAGTTTATATGACTCTGGTGGCTACACCTTC. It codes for CASSLYDSGGYTF.

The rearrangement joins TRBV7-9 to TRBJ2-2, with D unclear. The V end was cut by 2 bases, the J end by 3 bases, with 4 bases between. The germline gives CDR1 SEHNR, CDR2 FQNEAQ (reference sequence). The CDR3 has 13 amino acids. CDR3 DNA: TGTGCCAGCAGCTTACCTGACACCGGGGAGCTGTTTTTT. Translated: CASSLPDTGELFF.

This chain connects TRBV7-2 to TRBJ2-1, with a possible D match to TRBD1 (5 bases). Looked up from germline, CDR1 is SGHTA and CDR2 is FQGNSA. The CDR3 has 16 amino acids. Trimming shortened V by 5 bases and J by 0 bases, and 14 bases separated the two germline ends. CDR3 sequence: CASSQWGGRSYNEQFF. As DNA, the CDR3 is TGTGCCAGCAGCCAATGGGGCGGTCGCTCCTACAATGAGCAGTTCTTC. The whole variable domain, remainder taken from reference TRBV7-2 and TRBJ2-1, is GAGVSQSPSNKVTEKGKDVELRCDPISGHTALYWYRQSLGQGLEFLIYFQGNSAPDKSGLPSDRFSAERTGGSVSTLTIQRTQQEDSAVYLCASSQWGGRSYNEQFFGPGTRLTVL.